These 28 T cell receptor beta chains originate from one sample sequenced in a study of T cells after yellow fever vaccination. Using its own MiXCR run on the 5' RACE reads, TCRdb lists one record per CDR3 protein. The table includes about 630,000 distinct CDR3 sequences, 9% to 15% detected once. The specimen comprised PBMCs, sampled on the day of the yellow fever booster vaccination. Receptors were obtained from a man aged 25 to 40 who received the YFV17D yellow fever vaccine.

The V call is TRBV7-2, the J call TRBJ2-5; 11 bases line up with TRBD2. Germline-derived CDR1 and CDR2 are SGHTA and FQGNSA. This CDR3 comprises 15 residues. J gave up 9 bases and V 4 bases, and 10 bases lay outside the gene matches. Written as DNA, the CDR3 is TGTGCCAGCAGCTCCCCCCTAGCGGGAGGTGCAGCCCAGTACTTC. It is translated as CASSSPLAGGAAQYF.

V usage is TRBV7-2 and J usage is TRBJ2-7; D is unclear. This CDR3 spans 12 amino acids. V was cut by 5 bases and J by 6 bases, with 11 bases left in between. Germline-derived CDR1 and CDR2 are SGHTA and FQGNSA. The CDR3 DNA sequence: TGTGCCAGCAGCCCGACGGCTCCCGAGCAGTACTTC. Translation gives CASSPTAPEQYF.

The CDR3 loop reads CASSFGLLQETQYF. The CDR3, as DNA: TGTGCCAGCAGCTTTGGACTATTACAAGAGACCCAGTACTTC. The chain joins TRBV7-6 to TRBJ2-5; a weak D match, TRBD2 (6 bases). The length of the CDR3 is 14 residues. Germline V gene lookup returns CDR1 SGHVS and CDR2 FNYEAQ. Trimming removed 3 bases from V and 2 bases from J, with 10 bases in between.

The chain employs TRBV5-1 and TRBJ2-4, with 7 bases matching TRBD1. Losses at the gene ends were 4 bases for V and 13 bases for J; bases not matched to a gene: 8. Germline values: CDR1 SGHRS, CDR2 YFSETQ. The CDR3 consists of 12 residues. The CDR3 sequence: CASSPGQSLQYF. The CDR3 DNA is TGCGCCAGCAGCCCGGGACAGTCTCTCCAGTACTTC.

The sample holds many counts of this clonotype. The V and J genes are TRBV5-1 and TRBJ2-5; 8 bases fit TRBD1. From germline, CDR1 is SGHRS and CDR2 YFSETQ. Unmatched junction bases numbered 9, after V lost 0 bases and J lost 5 bases. CDR3 length equals 16 residues. The CDR3 coding sequence is TGCGCCAGCAGCTTGGTAGGACAGGGTGGGGCGGAGACCCAGTACTTC. It is translated as CASSLVGQGGAETQYF.

This sequence joins TRBV5-1 and TRBJ2-6, with D unresolved. Germline V CDR1 and CDR2: SGHRS, YFSETQ. Trimming left V 1 base short and J 1 base short, with 12 bases between. The CDR3 is 17 residues long. The CDR3 spells CASSLWVQKSGANVLTF. The CDR3 DNA reads TGCGCCAGCAGCTTGTGGGTGCAGAAATCTGGGGCCAACGTCCTGACTTTC.

CDR3 sequence reads: CASSSYKPTEVQYF. The CDR3, as DNA: TGTGCCAGCAGCTCCTACAAGCCTACGGAGGTGCAGTACTTC. The genes are TRBV7-2 and TRBJ2-7, with a tentative D call TRBD2 (5 bases). The CDR3 is 14 residues long. Trimming took 4 bases from V and 9 from J, leaving 19 bases between them. Germline lookup yields CDR1 SGHTA and CDR2 FQGNSA.

This chain connects TRBV7-2 to TRBJ2-7, with a weak D call TRBD2 (5 bases). Trimming removed 1 base from V and 7 bases from J, with 11 bases in between. CDR1 SGHTA and CDR2 FQGNSA come from the germline V gene. The CDR3 has 13 amino acids. CDR3 DNA: TGTGCCAGCAGCTTAGGGGTAGCGAGGGAGCAGTACTTC. The encoded protein is CASSLGVAREQYF.

The table lists this clonotype with many counts. This chain links TRBV2 with TRBJ2-1, with D tentatively TRBD2 (6 bases). Germline assignment: CDR1 SNHLY and CDR2 FYNNEI. V dropped 7 bases and J dropped 2 bases, with 9 bases sitting between them. There are 13 residues in the CDR3. In nucleotides, the CDR3 is TGTGCCAGCAATAGACTAGCCTACAATGAGCAGTTCTTC. Translated: CASNRLAYNEQFF.

The chain links TRBV20-1 to TRBJ2-3, with TRBD2 matching 7 bases. The CDR3 extends over 16 amino acids. The trim removed 1 base at V and 3 bases at J, leaving 10 bases unmatched. The V gene's germline CDR1 is DFQATT and CDR2 SNEGSKA (reference sequence). The CDR3 DNA sequence: TGCAGTGCTAGAGTCGGGACTATCAAAAATACAGATACGCAGTATTTT. Its protein product is CSARVGTIKNTDTQYF.

This clonotype appeared a single time. The chain uses TRBV6-1 and TRBJ2-1; 11 bases align to TRBD2. The CDR3 is 16 amino acids. Germline trimming cut 5 bases from V and 3 bases from J; bases unmatched to any gene: 6. Germline-derived CDR1 and CDR2 are MNHNS and SASEGT. CDR3 residues: CASSMGLAALYNEQFF. CDR3 coding DNA: TGTGCCAGCAGTATGGGACTAGCGGCCCTCTACAATGAGCAGTTCTTC.

J is TRBJ1-2 and V is TRBV29-1, with TRBD1 identical over 9 bases. The CDR3 is made up of 12 amino acids. Germline V gene lookup returns CDR1 SQVTM and CDR2 ANQGSEA. The trim removed 6 bases at V and 7 bases at J, leaving 6 bases unmatched. The CDR3, as DNA: TGCAGCGTCGCCGGGACAGGGTTTGGCTACACCTTC. Amino acids: CSVAGTGFGYTF.

The V and J genes are TRBV10-3 and TRBJ2-1; 7 bases fit TRBD2. Germline V gives CDR1 ENHRY, CDR2 SYGVKD. This CDR3 is 14 amino acids long. Germline trimming cut 4 bases from V and 4 bases from J; bases unmatched to any gene: 4. CDR3 residues: CAISVGEGYNEQFF. The CDR3 DNA follows: TGTGCCATCAGTGTGGGGGAGGGATACAATGAGCAGTTCTTC.

The V call is TRBV5-1, the J call TRBJ2-5, with 11 bases fitting TRBD2. The CDR3 length is 14 residues. Trimming at V came to 5 bases and at J to 5 bases, leaving 5 bases not matched to a gene. In germline, CDR1 is SGHRS, CDR2 YFSETQ. The CDR3 DNA sequence: TGCGCCAGCAGGGTACTAGCGGGAGTCGAGACCCAGTACTTC. Translation gives CASRVLAGVETQYF.

This chain uses TRBV3-1 with TRBJ2-7; possible D gene TRBD1, 6 bases. The germline CDR1 and CDR2 sequences are LGHDT and YNNKEL (reference sequence). V shed 2 bases and J shed 0 bases, with 11 bases lying between them. The CDR3 runs to 15 residues. The CDR3 sequence is CASSQTTGSSYEQYF. The CDR3 nucleotides read TGTGCCAGCAGCCAAACAACAGGGAGCTCCTACGAGCAGTACTTC.

Ten or more counts support this clonotype. The chain joins TRBV10-2 to TRBJ2-1, with D maybe TRBD2 (5 bases). Germline CDR1 and CDR2: WSHSY and SAAADI. Deletions cut 4 bases from V and 3 bases from J, with 10 bases between. The CDR3 has 14 amino acids. CDR3 region: CASSGTSVYNEQFF. As DNA, the CDR3 is TGCGCCAGCAGTGGGACTTCCGTCTACAATGAGCAGTTCTTC.

The sample holds a few counts of this clonotype. This chain joins TRBV20-1 and TRBJ2-1, with a weak D call TRBD1 (6 bases). The V and J ends lost 5 bases and 9 bases respectively, with 14 bases between them. This CDR3 spans 12 amino acids. From germline, CDR1 is DFQATT and CDR2 SNEGSKA (reference sequence). Here the CDR3 reads CSAGGTGIEQFF. CDR3 bases: TGCAGTGCTGGGGGTACAGGGATTGAGCAGTTCTTC.

This clonotype was counted a few times. The chain recombines TRBV25-1 with TRBJ2-7, with a possible D match to TRBD2 (6 bases). CDR1 is MGHDK and CDR2 is SYGVNS in the germline V gene. V was pared by 6 bases and J by 2 bases, with 17 bases between. This CDR3 region has 15 residues. The CDR3 protein is CASSPRSLAPYEQYF. The CDR3 bases are TGTGCCAGCAGCCCAAGGTCTCTAGCGCCCTACGAGCAGTACTTC.

The chain links TRBV12-3 or TRBV12-4 to TRBJ1-2; the D gene is possibly TRBD1 (5 bases). This CDR3 contains 14 residues. V was pared by 11 bases and J by 3 bases, with 19 bases between. CDR3 DNA sequence: TGTGCCTCCGCGAGGGGAAGCGGTCACTATGGCTACACCTTC. This encodes CASARGSGHYGYTF.

This clonotype was seen a few times. The chain uses TRBV7-8 and TRBJ2-3; 11 nucleotides line up with TRBD2. With V trimmed by 3 bases and J by 1 base, 6 bases remained unmatched. This CDR3 has 17 residues. Germline CDR1 reads SGHVS; CDR2 reads FQNEAQ. The CDR3 is CASSFSGRAAGTDTQYF. The DNA for the CDR3 is TGTGCCAGCAGCTTTAGCGGGAGGGCCGCGGGCACAGATACGCAGTATTTT.

This clonotype was found once. The chain links TRBV7-2 to TRBJ2-7; tentative D call: TRBD2 (6 bases). Germline V gene data show CDR1 as SGHTA and CDR2 as FQGNSA. V lost 5 bases to trimming and J lost 3 bases, with 23 bases between them. CDR3 size: 17 residues. CDR3 DNA: TGTGCCAGCAGCAGTCAGGCGGGACGGACGGTAAACTACGAGCAGTACTTC. This translates into CASSSQAGRTVNYEQYF.

V gene TRBV7-2 combines with J gene TRBJ2-2; D gene uncertain. V dropped 7 bases and J dropped 2 bases, with 14 bases sitting between them. CDR1 and CDR2 from the germline V gene are SGHTA and FQGNSA. This CDR3 comprises 15 residues. The CDR3 DNA follows: TGTGCCAGCAATACTCGCGGAACTAACACCGGGGAGCTGTTTTTT. Residues: CASNTRGTNTGELFF.

This clonotype was observed a few times. The rearrangement uses TRBV27 and TRBJ1-2; the D gene is possibly TRBD1 (6 bases). Trimming took off 6 bases at V and 8 bases at J, with 10 bases between the two ends. Germline V CDR1 and CDR2: MNHEY, SMNVEV (reference sequence). The CDR3 covers 11 residues. The CDR3: CASRLGAGYTF. CDR3 in DNA: TGTGCCAGCAGATTGGGGGCAGGCTACACCTTC.

This chain uses TRBV4-3 with TRBJ1-5; D call uncertain. Germline CDR1 LGHNA, CDR2 YSLEER. V was pared by 6 bases and J by 2 bases, with 14 bases between. This CDR3 spans 15 amino acids. For the CDR3, the DNA is TGCGCCAGCAGTCACTCTCAAGGGCGCAATCAGCCCCAGCATTTT. This gives the protein CASSHSQGRNQPQHF.

This clonotype was detected many times. The chain employs TRBV11-2 and TRBJ2-3, with a possible D match to TRBD2 (6 bases). Trimming stripped 0 bases from V and 0 bases from J, with 10 bases between. CDR1 and CDR2 (germline): SGHAT, FQNNGV. CDR3 length: 16 amino acids. The CDR3, as DNA: TGTGCCAGCAGCTTAGATGGGAGGCTCAGCACAGATACGCAGTATTTT. Translation: CASSLDGRLSTDTQYF.

The rearrangement uses TRBV23-1 and TRBJ2-3; 10 bases line up with TRBD2. TRBV23-1 is identified as an open reading frame with a role that is uncertain. The CDR3 is 17 amino acids. With V trimmed by 0 bases and J by 4 bases, 7 bases remained unmatched. This CDR3 is CASSQSSGRAFPDTQYF. DNA for the CDR3: TGCGCCAGCAGTCAATCGAGCGGGAGGGCCTTCCCAGATACGCAGTATTTT.

The chain employs TRBV20-1 and TRBJ2-5, with D possibly TRBD2 on 8 matching bases. V gave up 1 base and J gave up 1 base, with 31 bases separating them. The CDR3 length is 21 residues. The germline CDR1 and CDR2 sequences are DFQATT and SNEGSKA (reference sequence). In DNA, the CDR3 is TGCAGTGCTAGAGGCGACACCAGGGGGAGGGAAGCGGGAGACCTCCAAGAGACCCAGTACTTC. Protein: CSARGDTRGREAGDLQETQYF.

The CDR3 loop is CASSVPGQKNIQYF. The CDR3 DNA follows: TGTGCCAGTAGTGTGCCGGGACAGAAAAACATTCAGTACTTC. The V and J genes are TRBV19 and TRBJ2-4, with 7 bases that match TRBD1. The CDR3 runs to 14 residues. Trimming cost V 5 bases and J 4 bases; bases outside gene matches: 5. Germline V gives CDR1 LNHDA, CDR2 SQIVND (reference sequence).